The T cell receptor (beta chain) under discussion was sequenced for a study of identical twins. This clonotype was seen a few times. Its antigen is not identified. Study-wide results and limits: There were fewer insertions in abundant cord blood beta clonotypes, but memory repertoires showed no such pattern.

The germline V and J ends were trimmed by 0 bases and 11 bases, with 16 bases remaining between them. Per the germline V gene, CDR1 is LNHNV and CDR2 is YYDKDF (reference sequence). The length of the CDR3 is 14 residues. A universal primer site was incorporated via template switching, and the cDNA contained unique molecular identifiers. Using its own MiXCR run on the 5' RACE reads, TCRdb lists one record per CDR3 protein. The sample lists 240,000 or so distinct CDR3 sequences; about 13% were seen once. This same sample was also taken into another study, of yellow fever vaccine responses in identical twins.

The source is a woman aged 18 to 35 in good health. The J gene is TRBJ1-2, the V gene TRBV15; the D is unclear. Specimen: memory (CD45RO+) T cells sorted from blood. The CDR3, as DNA: TGTGCCACCAGCAGAGACCAAACTTGGGTCGGATACACCTTC. Protein: CATSRDQTWVGYTF.